This T cell receptor beta chain was obtained from a study of blood T cell repertoires in COVID-19. V shed 7 bases, J shed 1 base, and the junction held 1 base outside the gene matches. The CDR3 covers 13 residues. Germline CDR1 MNHEY, CDR2 SVGAGI. Only in-frame clones appear in the TCRdb table, and some are missing; sequencing was by immunoSEQ multiplex PCR. Here the sample spans roughly 82,000 clones, around 82% being singletons. This clonotype originated in a man aged 55 to 70 with acute or convalescent COVID-19. The chain carries TRBV6-5 and TRBJ2-7; 10 nucleotides align to TRBD1. Sequencing was done on a sample of peripheral blood. In DNA, the CDR3 is TGTGCCAGCAAGGGACAGGGGTCCTACGAGCAGTACTTC. Protein sequence: CASKGQGSYEQYF.